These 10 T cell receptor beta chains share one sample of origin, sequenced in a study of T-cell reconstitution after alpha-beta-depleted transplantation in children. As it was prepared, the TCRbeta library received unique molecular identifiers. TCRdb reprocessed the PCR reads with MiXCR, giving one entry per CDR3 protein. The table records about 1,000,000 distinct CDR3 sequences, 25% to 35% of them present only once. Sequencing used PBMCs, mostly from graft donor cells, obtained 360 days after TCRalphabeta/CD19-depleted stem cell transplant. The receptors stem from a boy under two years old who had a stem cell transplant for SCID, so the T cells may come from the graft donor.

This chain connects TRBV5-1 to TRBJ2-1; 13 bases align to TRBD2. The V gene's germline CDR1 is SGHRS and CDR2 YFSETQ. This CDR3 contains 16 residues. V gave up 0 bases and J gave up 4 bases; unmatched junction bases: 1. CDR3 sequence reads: CASSLEGLAGYNEQFF. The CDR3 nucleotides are TGCGCCAGCAGCTTGGAGGGACTAGCGGGATACAATGAGCAGTTCTTC. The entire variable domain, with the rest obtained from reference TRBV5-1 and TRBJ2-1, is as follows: KAGVTQTPRYLIKTRGQQVTLSCSPISGHRSVSWYQQTPGQGLQFLFEYFSETQRNKGNFPGRFSGRQFSNSRSEMNVSTLELGDSALYLCASSLEGLAGYNEQFFGPGTRLTVL.

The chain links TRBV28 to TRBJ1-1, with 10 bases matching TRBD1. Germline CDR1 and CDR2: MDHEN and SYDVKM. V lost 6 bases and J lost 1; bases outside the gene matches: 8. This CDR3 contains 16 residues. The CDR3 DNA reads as TGTGCCAGCAGCGAAGGGGGACAGGGGAGGAACACTGAAGCTTTCTTT. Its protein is CASSEGGQGRNTEAFF. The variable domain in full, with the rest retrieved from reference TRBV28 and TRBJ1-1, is DVKVTQSSRYLVKRTGEKVFLECVQDMDHENMFWYRQDPGLGLRLIYFSYDVKMKEKGDIPEGYSVSREKKERFSLILESASTNQTSMYLCASSEGGQGRNTEAFFGQGTRLTVV.

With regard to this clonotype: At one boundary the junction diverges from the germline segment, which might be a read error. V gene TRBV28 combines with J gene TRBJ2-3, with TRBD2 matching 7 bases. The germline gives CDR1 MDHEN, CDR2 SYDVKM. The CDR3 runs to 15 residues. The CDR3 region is CARSSPAGSTDTQYF. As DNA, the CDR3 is TGTGCCAGGAGTTCCCCAGCGGGGAGCACAGATACGCAGTATTTT.

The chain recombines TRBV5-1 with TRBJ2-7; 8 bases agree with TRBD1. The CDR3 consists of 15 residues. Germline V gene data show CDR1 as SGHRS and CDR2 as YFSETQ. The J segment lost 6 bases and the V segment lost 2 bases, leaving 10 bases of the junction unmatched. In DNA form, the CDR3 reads TGCGCCAGCAGCTTACAGGGGGTTAAAGGGCTCGAGCAGTACTTC. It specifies CASSLQGVKGLEQYF.

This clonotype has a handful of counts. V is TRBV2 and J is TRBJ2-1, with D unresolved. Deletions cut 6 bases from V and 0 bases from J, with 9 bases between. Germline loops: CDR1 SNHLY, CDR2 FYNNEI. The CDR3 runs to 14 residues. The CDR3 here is CASSDSSSYNEQFF. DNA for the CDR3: TGTGCCAGCAGCGACTCCTCCTCCTACAATGAGCAGTTCTTC. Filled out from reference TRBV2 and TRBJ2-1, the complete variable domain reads EPEVTQTPSHQVTQMGQEVILRCVPISNHLYFYWYRQILGQKVEFLVSFYNNEISEKSEIFDDQFSVERPDGSNFTLKIRSTKLEDSAMYFCASSDSSSYNEQFFGPGTRLTVL.

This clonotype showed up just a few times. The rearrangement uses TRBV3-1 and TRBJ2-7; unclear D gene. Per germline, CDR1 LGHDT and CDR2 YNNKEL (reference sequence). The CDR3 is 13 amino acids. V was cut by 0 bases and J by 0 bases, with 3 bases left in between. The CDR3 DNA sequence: TGTGCCAGCAGCCAAGAGGTCTCCTACGAGCAGTACTTC. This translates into CASSQEVSYEQYF.

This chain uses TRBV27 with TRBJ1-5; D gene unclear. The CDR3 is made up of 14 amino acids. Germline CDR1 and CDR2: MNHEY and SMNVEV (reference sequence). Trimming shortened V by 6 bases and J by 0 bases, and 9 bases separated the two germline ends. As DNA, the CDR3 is TGTGCCAGCAGGAATACTTATAGCAATCAGCCCCAGCATTTT. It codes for CASRNTYSNQPQHF.

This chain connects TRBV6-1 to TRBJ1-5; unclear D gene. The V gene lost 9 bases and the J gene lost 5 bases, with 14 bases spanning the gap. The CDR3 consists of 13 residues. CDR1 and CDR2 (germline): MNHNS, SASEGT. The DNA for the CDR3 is TGTGCCAGGAGAGCAGCCTCCCATCAGCCCCAGCATTTT. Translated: CARRAASHQPQHF.

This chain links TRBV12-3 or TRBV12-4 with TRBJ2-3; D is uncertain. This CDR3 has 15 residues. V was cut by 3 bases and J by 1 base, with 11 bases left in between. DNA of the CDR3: TGTGCCAGCAGTTTCCGCAGATTAGGCACAGATACGCAGTATTTT. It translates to CASSFRRLGTDTQYF.

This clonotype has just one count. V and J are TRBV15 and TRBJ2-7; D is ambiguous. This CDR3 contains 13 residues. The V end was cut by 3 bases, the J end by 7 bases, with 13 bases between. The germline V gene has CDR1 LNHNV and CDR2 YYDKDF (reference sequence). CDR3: CATSSATGWEQYF. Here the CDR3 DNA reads TGTGCCACCAGCAGTGCAACCGGGTGGGAGCAGTACTTC.